The subject of this entry is one T cell receptor (beta chain). Its target is unknown. This CDR3 region has 12 residues. Germline loops: CDR1 SGHAT, CDR2 FQNNGV. With 10 bases removed from V and 7 bases from J, the gap between germline ends came to 14 bases. The protocol was immunoSEQ multiplex PCR, while the TCRdb copy is restricted to in-frame clones and leaves out a portion. The data contain around 26,000 clones, 60% to 80% of them singletons. This sample is drawn from a study of CD4 T cells in relation to SARS-CoV-2 and coronaviruses. Study findings and constraints: Crossreactive clones expanded significantly less to SARS-CoV-2 than monoreactive clones. Samples before the pandemic and after infection were not matched within any donor. No crossreactivity against non-spike viral proteins was tested here.

The unexposed donors gave CD4+ T cells in 2011-2018, prior to COVID-19. CD4+ T cells were isolated from the cells after more than nine days of culture. Cultures held a few million PBMCs per well with approximately 10 IU/ml IL-2. Sequencing was carried out using CD4+ T cells from PBMCs, cultured in vitro. The origin of this receptor is a human donor in good health. V is TRBV11-2 and J is TRBJ2-1, with D perhaps matching TRBD2 (5 bases). CDR3 amino acids: CATRTDSNEQFF. The CDR3, as DNA: TGTGCCACGCGGACTGACTCTAATGAGCAGTTCTTC. Combining the CDR3 with reference TRBV11-2 and TRBJ2-1 gives the whole variable domain EAGVAQSPRYKIIEKRQSVAFWCNPISGHATLYWYQQILGQGPKLLIQFQNNGVVDDSQLPKDRFSAERLKGVDSTLKIQPAKLEDSAVYLCATRTDSNEQFFGPGTRLTVL.